Below, 32 T cell receptor beta chains from the same sample are listed, as sequenced in a study of shared clonotypes between healthy human individuals (dated by TCRdb to the early 2020s). Library preparation used the immunoSEQ multiplex PCR assay. TCRdb holds this immuneACCESS table with in-frame rearrangements only. Some clones are missing; in checked studies, unresolved V genes explain under half, and the rest has no known cause. The sample table contains over a million clones; only one count was recorded for approximately 80% of them. The ten most abundant clones make up 0.61% of the sample. The sequencing sample was made of memory CD4+ T cells from PBMCs. This sample's cell subset or site label indicates: CD45RA-negative fraction. The receptors originated from a man aged 18 to 30 in good health. Some clones in this sample may be carry-over from other donors' samples.

The gene calls are TRBV5-1 and TRBJ2-7; D might be TRBD1 (5 bases). Germline V lookup: CDR1 SGHRS, CDR2 YFSETQ. Trimming removed 0 bases from V and 2 bases from J, with 15 bases in between. The CDR3 sequence is 16 residues long. This CDR3 is CASSLAGTGPTYEQYF. The CDR3, as DNA: TGCGCCAGCAGCTTGGCCGGAACAGGCCCAACCTACGAGCAGTACTTC.

This clone was seen only once. The V gene is TRBV5-1, the J gene TRBJ2-7, with 7 positions matching TRBD1. CDR3 length: 13 residues. V lost 4 bases, J lost 8 bases, and 9 bases stayed unmatched. Germline CDR1 SGHRS, CDR2 YFSETQ. The DNA for the CDR3 is TGCGCCAGCAGCCCGACGACAGGGAGCAAGCAGTACTTC. Protein sequence: CASSPTTGSKQYF.

As DNA, the CDR3 is TGTGCCTGGAATTCTCAAGAGACCCAGTACTTC. Its translation: CAWNSQETQYF. The rearrangement links TRBV30 to TRBJ2-5; D gene ambiguous. In germline, CDR1 is GTSNPN, CDR2 SVGIG (reference sequence). The CDR3 loop spans 11 amino acids. The V end was cut by 4 bases, the J end by 2 bases, with 5 bases between.

The chain uses TRBV15 and TRBJ2-7; the D gene is possibly TRBD1 (6 bases). Looked up from germline, CDR1 is LNHNV and CDR2 is YYDKDF (reference sequence). V lost 5 bases to trimming and J lost 0 bases, with 11 bases between them. The CDR3 sequence is 14 residues long. CDR3 sequence: CATSWTADSYEQYF. CDR3 nucleotide sequence: TGTGCCACCAGCTGGACAGCGGACTCCTACGAGCAGTACTTC. Complete variable domain (other parts from reference TRBV15 and TRBJ2-7): DAMVIQNPRYQVTQFGKPVTLSCSQTLNHNVMYWYQQKSSQAPKLLFHYYDKDFNNEADTPDNFQSRRPNTSFCFLDIRSPGLGDTAMYLCATSWTADSYEQYFGPGTRLTVT.

This clone was counted at least ten times. The CDR3 DNA reads as TGCGCCAGCAGCTTGCCCAGCGAGCAGGCAATCTCCTACGAGCAGTACTTC. This sequence encodes CASSLPSEQAISYEQYF. This chain connects TRBV5-1 to TRBJ2-7, with no clear D. The ends were cut back, 1 base at V and 0 bases at J, with 17 bases in the middle. Germline V lookup: CDR1 SGHRS, CDR2 YFSETQ. The CDR3 totals 17 residues.

The chain combines TRBV12-5 with TRBJ1-4; D not certain. The CDR3 totals 17 residues. Trimming left V 1 base short and J 8 bases short, with 20 bases between. Germline loops: CDR1 LGHNT, CDR2 FRNRAP. DNA of the CDR3: TGTGCTAGTGGTTTGGCCCTATGGACGTTGAGGACGGAAAAACTGTTTTTT. Protein sequence: CASGLALWTLRTEKLFF.

The rearrangement links TRBV10-3 to TRBJ1-4, with 7 bases identical to TRBD1. The trim removed 1 base at V and 2 bases at J, leaving 1 base unmatched. Per the germline V gene, CDR1 is ENHRY and CDR2 is SYGVKD. CDR3 length: 15 residues. The CDR3 loop is CAISEWGQTNEKLFF. The CDR3 coding sequence is TGTGCCATCAGTGAGTGGGGACAGACTAATGAAAAACTGTTTTTT.

This clone was recorded many times. The chain couples TRBV6-6 to TRBJ1-2, with 7 bases identical to TRBD1. The CDR3 runs to 15 residues. V was clipped by 6 bases and J by 3 bases; unmatched bases: 10. The V gene's germline CDR1 is MNHNY and CDR2 SVGAGI (reference sequence). The CDR3 region has the DNA TGTGCCAGCAGCCTCGCGGGACAGACTGACTATGGCTACACCTTC. Translation: CASSLAGQTDYGYTF.

This chain links TRBV9 with TRBJ2-3; the D gene is possibly TRBD1 (6 bases). CDR1 is SGDLS and CDR2 is YYNGEE in the germline V gene. With 9 bases removed from V and 8 bases from J, the gap between germline ends came to 19 bases. The CDR3 has 13 residues. CDR3 region: CATAQGPRGTQYF. CDR3 sequence (DNA): TGTGCCACTGCACAGGGACCCAGAGGTACGCAGTATTTT.

This clone was seen a single time. J is TRBJ1-2 and V is TRBV29-1; 7 bases line up with TRBD1. Unmatched junction bases numbered 11, after V lost 6 bases and J lost 4 bases. The CDR3 length is 14 residues. Germline V gene sequence: CDR1 SQVTM, CDR2 ANQGSEA. CDR3 in DNA: TGCAGCGTCGTAAACTCCGGGACAGCCTATGGCTACACCTTC. Its protein product is CSVVNSGTAYGYTF.

The chain joins TRBV4-2 to TRBJ1-5, with TRBD1 identical over 7 bases. The CDR3 runs to 15 residues. From germline, CDR1 is LGHNA and CDR2 YNFKEQ. V dropped 4 bases and J dropped 7; count of bases not matched to a gene: 10. The CDR3 coding sequence is TGTGCCAGCAGCCCCACAGGGGAGGCGGAACAGCCCCAGCATTTT. It specifies CASSPTGEAEQPQHF.

V usage is TRBV27 and J usage is TRBJ2-7; D is unresolved. The CDR3 has 17 amino acids. Germline CDR1 MNHEY, CDR2 SMNVEV (reference sequence). Trimming cost V 2 bases and J 0 bases, with 17 bases left between them. The chain's CDR3 is CASSLMVRWGSSYEQYF. CDR3 sequence (DNA): TGTGCCAGCAGTTTAATGGTCCGCTGGGGTTCCTCCTACGAGCAGTACTTC.

As to this clone: A far larger clone differs by one base, so this is likely a read error. The chain carries TRBV4-1 and TRBJ1-1, with D unclear. This CDR3 has 15 residues. Trimming removed 1 base at V and 0 bases at J, with 9 bases between. The germline V gene has CDR1 MGHRA and CDR2 YSYEKL. CDR3 in DNA: TGCGCCAGCAGCCAAGCCTGGCAGGTGAACACTGAAGCTTTCTTT. Encoded protein: CASSQAWQVNTEAFF.

DNA for the CDR3: TGTGCCAGCAGCGTACTAGCGGGAATTTCCCCAATCCGGGATGAGCAGTTCTTC. This encodes CASSVLAGISPIRDEQFF. The chain is built from TRBV9 and TRBJ2-1; 9 positions agree with TRBD2. Germline values: CDR1 SGDLS, CDR2 YYNGEE. The CDR3 is 18 residues long. The J segment lost 8 bases and the V segment lost 1 base, leaving 16 bases of the junction unmatched.

The chain combines TRBV30 with TRBJ1-6, with D possibly being TRBD1 (5 bases). Germline-derived CDR1 and CDR2 are GTSNPN and SVGIG (reference sequence). V lost 0 bases and J lost 4, with 10 bases in between. The CDR3 runs to 15 residues. In nucleotides, the CDR3 is TGTGCCTGGAGTGTACTATCAGGGTATAATTCACCCCTCCACTTT. It yields the protein CAWSVLSGYNSPLHF. Using reference TRBV30 and TRBJ1-6 for the parts outside the CDR3, the full variable domain is SQTIHQWPATLVQPVGSPLSLECTVEGTSNPNLYWYRQAAGRGLQLLFYSVGIGQISSEVPQNLSASRPQDRQFILSSKKLLLSDSGFYLCAWSVLSGYNSPLHFGNGTRLTVT.

This clone was counted once. The V call is TRBV4-3, the J call TRBJ2-1, with a tentative D call TRBD1 (5 bases). Trimming removed 4 bases at V and 9 bases at J, with 28 bases between. This CDR3 contains 18 residues. Germline V gene sequence: CDR1 LGHNA, CDR2 YSLEER. The CDR3 nucleotides read TGCGCCAGCAGCCCCCAGTTCTTGGGGCGGATGGGGAACGGTGAGCAGTTCTTC. Protein product: CASSPQFLGRMGNGEQFF.

This clone was recorded a few times. The rearrangement uses TRBV7-2 and TRBJ2-7; the match to TRBD1 covers 11 bases. Germline V gene data show CDR1 as SGHTA and CDR2 as FQGNSA. J was trimmed by 3 bases and V by 5 bases; bases with no gene match: 6. The CDR3 extends over 15 amino acids. The CDR3 here is CASSIRDRGGYEQYF. CDR3 coding DNA: TGTGCCAGCAGCATCCGGGACAGGGGGGGCTACGAGCAGTACTTC.

The V and J genes are TRBV15 and TRBJ2-1; D remains unclear. The germline V and J ends were trimmed by 0 bases and 2 bases, with 8 bases remaining between them. In germline, CDR1 is LNHNV, CDR2 YYDKDF (reference sequence). The CDR3 has 15 residues. The CDR3 DNA reads TGTGCCACCAGCAGAGATAGGGCGGCCTACAATGAGCAGTTCTTC. It translates to CATSRDRAAYNEQFF.

This rearrangement joins TRBV5-4 to TRBJ2-1, with 9 bases aligning to TRBD1. CDR1 and CDR2 from the germline V gene are SGHNT and YYREEE (reference sequence). V lost 5 bases, J lost 2 bases, and 8 bases stayed unmatched. The CDR3 runs 16 residues. CDR3: CASSGDRARPYNEQFF. Here the CDR3 DNA reads TGTGCCAGCAGTGGGGACAGGGCCCGGCCCTACAATGAGCAGTTCTTC.

CDR3 nucleotide sequence: TGTGCCAGCAGTTTACCTGGACAGGGGGCCTCCGAGCAGTACTTC. This sequence encodes CASSLPGQGASEQYF. The chain is built from TRBV28 and TRBJ2-7; 11 positions agree with TRBD1. V lost 2 bases to trimming and J lost 6 bases; unmatched junction nucleotides: 6. The CDR3 length is 15 residues. From germline, CDR1 is MDHEN and CDR2 SYDVKM. Full variable domain (remainder filled in from reference TRBV28 and TRBJ2-7): DVKVTQSSRYLVKRTGEKVFLECVQDMDHENMFWYRQDPGLGLRLIYFSYDVKMKEKGDIPEGYSVSREKKERFSLILESASTNQTSMYLCASSLPGQGASEQYFGPGTRLTVT.

A few counts support this clone. Other DNA sequences within the sample encode an identical CDR3. The CDR3 region has the DNA TGTGCCAGCGCTGCGACAGGGGTTGTTACCAAAAACATTCAGTACTTC. This encodes CASAATGVVTKNIQYF. The chain employs TRBV18 and TRBJ2-4, with 8 bases lining up with TRBD1. This CDR3 is 16 amino acids long. With 8 bases clipped from V and 2 bases from J, the junction kept 11 bases outside the gene matches. The germline CDR1 and CDR2 sequences are KGHSH and LQKENI.

The rearrangement uses TRBV10-3 and TRBJ1-6; 7 positions match TRBD1. There are 14 residues in the CDR3. V gave up 10 bases and J gave up 10 bases; unmatched junction bases: 13. Per the germline V gene, CDR1 is ENHRY and CDR2 is SYGVKD. The CDR3 DNA reads TGTGCCACTGATCCGGGACAGCCTGGCTCACCCCTCCACTTT. Encoded protein: CATDPGQPGSPLHF.

V and J are TRBV7-2 and TRBJ2-7; 7 nucleotides agree with TRBD1. The V and J ends lost 3 bases and 1 base, in that order; junction bases with no gene match: 6. The CDR3 is 15 residues long. Germline CDR1 is SGHTA and CDR2 is FQGNSA. The CDR3 loop reads CASSLHRGGSYEQYF. CDR3 bases: TGTGCCAGCAGCTTGCACAGGGGTGGTTCCTACGAGCAGTACTTC.

J is TRBJ2-3 and V is TRBV2; 7 bases are a match to TRBD1. Germline assignment: CDR1 SNHLY and CDR2 FYNNEI. This CDR3 is 13 amino acids long. Germline trimming cut 7 bases from V and 3 bases from J; bases unmatched to any gene: 4. The DNA of the CDR3 is TGTGCCAGCATCAAACAGGGGACAGATACGCAGTATTTT. Translating it yields CASIKQGTDTQYF. Looking up the rest from reference TRBV2 and TRBJ2-3 gives the full variable domain: EPEVTQTPSHQVTQMGQEVILRCVPISNHLYFYWYRQILGQKVEFLVSFYNNEISEKSEIFDDQFSVERPDGSNFTLKIRSTKLEDSAMYFCASIKQGTDTQYFGPGTRLTVL.

Worth noting for this clone: Without the conserved terminal phenylalanine or tryptophan, this CDR3 likely stems from a read error. No DNA is shown, since the ends of the CDR3 on it are uncertain; the CDR3 is the one TCRdb lists. The V gene is TRBV7-3, the J gene TRBJ1-5. Germline V CDR1 and CDR2: SGHTA, FQGTGA. The CDR3 adds up to 11 amino acids, both ends counted. CDR3 sequence reads: CASSLGATRNG.

The rearrangement uses TRBV11-2 and TRBJ2-2; 9 bases line up with TRBD2. The CDR3 length is 19 residues. Germline CDR1 is SGHAT and CDR2 is FQNNGV. The V segment lost 6 bases and the J segment 4 bases; nucleotides outside the gene matches: 18. The CDR3 coding sequence is TGTGCCAGCAGTTCAAGACACCTAGCGGGACCGTCGGTCACCGGGGAGCTGTTTTTT. Encoded protein: CASSSRHLAGPSVTGELFF.

V is TRBV18 and J is TRBJ1-3; D might be TRBD1 (5 bases). Trimming stripped 3 bases from V and 3 bases from J, with 18 bases between. The CDR3 has 17 residues. CDR1 and CDR2 (germline): KGHSH, LQKENI. The CDR3 DNA follows: TGTGCCAGCTCACCCCCCGGGACCGCCGGGATTGGAAACACCATATATTTT. As protein: CASSPPGTAGIGNTIYF.

A single count supports this clone. The CDR3 here is CASTGQLNTEAFF. In DNA form, the CDR3 reads TGTGCCAGCACGGGACAACTGAACACTGAAGCTTTCTTT. V is TRBV14 and J is TRBJ1-1; TRBD1 might be the D (6 bases). CDR3 length: 13 residues. Germline CDR1 SGHDN, CDR2 FVKESK. V was shortened by 7 bases and J by 0 bases, with 9 bases between the two germline ends.

The chain combines TRBV5-1 with TRBJ1-2, with a weak D call TRBD1 (5 bases). This CDR3 comprises 16 residues. Germline loops: CDR1 SGHRS, CDR2 YFSETQ. The ends were cut back, 0 bases at V and 0 bases at J, with 12 bases in the middle. The CDR3 here is CASSLGTGPANYGYTF. CDR3 in DNA: TGCGCCAGCAGCTTGGGAACAGGACCAGCTAACTATGGCTACACCTTC.

A word on this clone: A clone one base away is much larger, so this may be a read error. In the same sample, other DNA sequences code for this CDR3. The chain recombines TRBV18 with TRBJ2-1; 14 nucleotides agree with TRBD2. The CDR3 is made up of 15 amino acids. Germline V gives CDR1 KGHSH, CDR2 LQKENI. Trimming took 3 bases from V and 5 from J; bases not matched to a gene: 0. The DNA of the CDR3 is TGTGCCAGCTCACCGGGACTAGCGGGGGACAATGAGCAGTTCTTC. Its translation: CASSPGLAGDNEQFF. Combining the CDR3 with reference TRBV18 and TRBJ2-1 gives the whole variable domain NAGVMQNPRHLVRRRGQEARLRCSPMKGHSHVYWYRQLPEEGLKFMVYLQKENIIDESGMPKERFSAEFPKEGPSILRIQQVVRGDSAAYFCASSPGLAGDNEQFFGPGTRLTVL.

The V gene is TRBV28, the J gene TRBJ1-1, with D uncertain. Germline loops: CDR1 MDHEN, CDR2 SYDVKM. The germline V and J ends were trimmed by 3 bases and 1 base, with 15 bases remaining between them. CDR3 length: 16 residues. CDR3 sequence: CASSFSVTAQNTEAFF. The DNA of the CDR3 is TGTGCCAGCAGTTTTTCGGTGACCGCCCAGAACACTGAAGCTTTCTTT.

The chain links TRBV28 to TRBJ1-1; D is ambiguous. The germline V and J ends were trimmed by 7 bases and 0 bases, with 15 bases remaining between them. This CDR3 spans 15 amino acids. Per the germline V gene, CDR1 is MDHEN and CDR2 is SYDVKM. The CDR3 protein is CASTPSGSMNTEAFF. The CDR3 nucleotides read TGTGCCAGCACCCCTTCGGGCAGCATGAACACTGAAGCTTTCTTT.